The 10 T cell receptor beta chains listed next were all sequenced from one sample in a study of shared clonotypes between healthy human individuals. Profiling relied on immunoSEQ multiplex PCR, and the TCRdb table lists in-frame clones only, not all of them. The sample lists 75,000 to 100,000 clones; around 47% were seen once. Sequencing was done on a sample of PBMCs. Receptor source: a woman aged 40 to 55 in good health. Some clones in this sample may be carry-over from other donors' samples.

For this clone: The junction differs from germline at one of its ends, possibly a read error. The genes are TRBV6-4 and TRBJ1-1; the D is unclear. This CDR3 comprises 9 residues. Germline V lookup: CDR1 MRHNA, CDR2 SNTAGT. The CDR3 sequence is CARPTRSLF. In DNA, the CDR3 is TGTGCCAGACCGACGCGAAGTCTCTTT.

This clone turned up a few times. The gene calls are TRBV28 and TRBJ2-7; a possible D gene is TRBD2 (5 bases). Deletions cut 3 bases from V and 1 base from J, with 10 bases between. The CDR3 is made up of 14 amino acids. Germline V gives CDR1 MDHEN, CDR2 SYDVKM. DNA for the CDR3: TGTGCCAGCAGTTTTGGAGGATTATCCTACGAGCAGTACTTC. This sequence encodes CASSFGGLSYEQYF.

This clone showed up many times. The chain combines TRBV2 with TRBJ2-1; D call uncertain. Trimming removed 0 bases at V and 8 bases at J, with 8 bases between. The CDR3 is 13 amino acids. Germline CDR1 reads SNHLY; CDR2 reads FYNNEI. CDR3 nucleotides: TGTGCCAGCAGTGAAGCATTTTCCCATGAGCAGTTCTTC. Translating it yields CASSEAFSHEQFF.

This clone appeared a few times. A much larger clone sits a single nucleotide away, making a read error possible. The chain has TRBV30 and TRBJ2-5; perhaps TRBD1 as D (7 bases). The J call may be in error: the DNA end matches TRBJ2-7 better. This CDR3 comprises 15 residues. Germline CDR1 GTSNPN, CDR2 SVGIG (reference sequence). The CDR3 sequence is CAWSVGQGGPYEQYF. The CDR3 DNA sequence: TGTGCCTGGAGTGTAGGGCAGGGGGGACCCTACGAGCAGTACTTC.

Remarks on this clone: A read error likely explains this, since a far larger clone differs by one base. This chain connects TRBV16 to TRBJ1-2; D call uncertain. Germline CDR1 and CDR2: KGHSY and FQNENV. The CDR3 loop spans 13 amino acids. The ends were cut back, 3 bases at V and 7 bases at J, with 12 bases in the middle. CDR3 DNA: TGTGCCAGCAGCCATTCCTCGGGAGGTGGCTACACCTTC. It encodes CASSHSSGGGYTF.

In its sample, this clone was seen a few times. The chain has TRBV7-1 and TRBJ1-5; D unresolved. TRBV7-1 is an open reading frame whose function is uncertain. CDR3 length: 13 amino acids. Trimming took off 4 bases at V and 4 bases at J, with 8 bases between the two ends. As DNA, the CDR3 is TGTGCCAGCAGCTTAGCCCGAAATCAGCCCCAGCATTTT. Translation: CASSLARNQPQHF.

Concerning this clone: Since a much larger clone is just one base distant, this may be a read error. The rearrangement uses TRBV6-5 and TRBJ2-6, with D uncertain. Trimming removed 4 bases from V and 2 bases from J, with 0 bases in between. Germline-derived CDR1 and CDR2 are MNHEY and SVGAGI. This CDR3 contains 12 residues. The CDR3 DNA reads TGTGCCAGCAGTTCTGGGGCCAACGTCCTGACTTTC. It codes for CASSSGANVLTF.

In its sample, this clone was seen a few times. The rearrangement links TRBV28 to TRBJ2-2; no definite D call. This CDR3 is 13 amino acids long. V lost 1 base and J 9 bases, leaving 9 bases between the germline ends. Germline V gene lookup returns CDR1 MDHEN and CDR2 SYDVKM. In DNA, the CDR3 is TGTGCCAGCAGTTTATATGCCCGGTGGGAGCTGTTTTTT. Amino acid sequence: CASSLYARWELFF.

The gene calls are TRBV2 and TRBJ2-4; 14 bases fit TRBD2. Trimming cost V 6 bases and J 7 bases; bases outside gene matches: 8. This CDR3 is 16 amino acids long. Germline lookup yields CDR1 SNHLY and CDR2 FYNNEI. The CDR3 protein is CASRAGLAGGGNIQYF. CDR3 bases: TGTGCCAGCAGAGCCGGACTAGCGGGAGGAGGGAACATTCAGTACTTC.

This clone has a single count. CDR3 sequence reads: CASSETENYGYTF. CDR3 in DNA: TGTGCCAGCAGCGAGACAGAGAACTATGGCTACACCTTC. This chain links TRBV5-4 with TRBJ1-2, with a tentative D call TRBD1 (5 bases). There are 13 residues in the CDR3. Germline lookup yields CDR1 SGHNT and CDR2 YYREEE (reference sequence). Trimming pared 4 bases from V and 2 bases from J, leaving 9 bases between.